This T cell receptor beta chain was documented in a study of spatial heterogeneity in lung cancer. As for this clonotype: The antigen is not known.

TCRdb used MiXCR to reprocess the 5' RACE reads, holding one entry per CDR3 protein. The top ten hold roughly 41% of the sample, which has about 92,000 distinct CDR3 sequences, 9.5% to 15% seen once. Specified time point: sample taken at primary tumor resection. Unsorted samples of tumor, nontumor lung or frozen PBMC had their whole RNA sequenced. Findings and limits, study-wide: Compared with follow-up, resection was when ubiquitous expanded tumor TCRs appeared in blood more.

The source of this sequence is a male donor with early-stage non-small cell lung cancer. The material sequenced was PBMCs, taken at surgery.

The CDR3 region is CSARGRPFSNQPQHF. CDR3 nucleotides: TGCAGTGCTAGGGGCCGACCATTTAGCAATCAGCCCCAGCATTTT. This chain links TRBV20-1 with TRBJ1-5; D ambiguous. The CDR3 contains 15 residues. The germline V gene has CDR1 DFQATT and CDR2 SNEGSKA (reference sequence). Between the trimmed V and J ends, which lost 3 bases and 0 bases, there was a span of 12 bases.